This TCR beta chain originates from a study of early T cells in non-severe SARS-CoV-2 infection. On the study more broadly: Whole-blood bulk RNA, unsorted, was sequenced, and chains were unpaired. Notes on the study in general: Comparison of clonotypes with VDJdb favored anti-spike CD8 responses while missing private and CD4 specificities.

The germline V gene has CDR1 SEHNR and CDR2 FQNEAQ (reference sequence). This CDR3 contains 15 residues. The V gene end was trimmed by 6 bases and the J gene end by 5 bases; junction bases not matched to a gene: 10. The protocol attached unique molecular identifiers to individual cDNA molecules. TCRdb recomputed calls from the 5' RACE reads with MiXCR, one row per CDR3 protein. The table has roughly 40,000 distinct CDR3 sequences, around 6.9% seen once. This clonotype occurred many times. Its target is unknown. V is TRBV7-9 and J is TRBJ2-1; 7 bases align to TRBD1. Specimen: whole blood. This clonotype was sampled from an adult who was a healthcare worker with PCR-confirmed SARS-CoV-2 infection or an uninfected control (not recorded which). The DNA for the CDR3 is TGTGCCAGCAGTATACAGGGGACCGCTCACAATGAGCAGTTCTTC. This codes for CASSIQGTAHNEQFF.